The 31 T cell receptor beta chains in this list originate from one sample, sequenced in a study of radiation and T cells in renal cell carcinoma (dated by TCRdb to 2018 to 2020). The time point label, read with the paper, signifies: blood 2 weeks post-SBRT. The treatment or condition label for this specimen denotes: 15 Gy SBRT to primary tumor, nephrectomy 4 weeks later. Libraries were prepared through the immunoSEQ multiplex PCR assay. TCRdb took over this immuneACCESS table, retaining in-frame rearrangements with V and J assigned. Such tables are incomplete; in checked studies, under half of the missing clones stem from an unresolved V gene, and the remainder is unexplained. Present in this sample are about 130,000 clones, 81% of which were seen just once. Together, the top ten hold approximately 6.3% of the sample. The starting material was blood, obtained from a patient whose treatment included radiotherapy and nephrectomy. All receptors come from a man in his forties or fifties with renal cell carcinoma.

V and J are TRBV11-2 and TRBJ2-3; TRBD2 matches at 12 bases. CDR3 size: 15 residues. Germline CDR1 SGHAT, CDR2 FQNNGV. The V and J ends lost 4 bases and 7 bases, in that order; junction bases with no gene match: 6. CDR3 region: CASSSPGTSGYTQYF. CDR3 nucleotide sequence: TGTGCCAGCAGCTCTCCCGGGACTAGCGGGTATACGCAGTATTTT.

The rearrangement uses TRBV10-3 and TRBJ1-2, with 7 bases fitting TRBD1. Germline CDR1 is ENHRY and CDR2 is SYGVKD. The V and J ends lost 7 bases and 5 bases, in that order; junction bases with no gene match: 10. This CDR3 spans 14 amino acids. The CDR3 nucleotides read TGTGCCATCACCTCGGACAGGTTTATGTATGGCTACACCTTC. This encodes CAITSDRFMYGYTF.

The gene calls are TRBV9 and TRBJ2-3, with 8 nucleotides matching TRBD2. V was pared by 1 base and J by 2 bases, with 3 bases of the junction left unmatched. This CDR3 is built from 15 residues. Germline V lookup: CDR1 SGDLS, CDR2 YYNGEE. The CDR3 loop is CASSVTLADTDTQYF. In DNA, the CDR3 is TGTGCCAGCAGCGTAACACTAGCGGACACAGATACGCAGTATTTT.

The chain carries TRBV5-1 and TRBJ2-3, with 10 bases lining up with TRBD2. CDR3 length: 16 amino acids. Per germline, CDR1 SGHRS and CDR2 YFSETQ. V shed 2 bases, J shed 0 bases, and the junction held 3 bases outside the gene matches. The CDR3 region is CASSLVAGGSTDTQYF. CDR3 nucleotide sequence: TGCGCCAGCAGCTTAGTAGCGGGGGGTAGCACAGATACGCAGTATTTT.

V and J are TRBV19 and TRBJ1-2, with D possibly being TRBD1 (6 bases). The CDR3 runs to 13 residues. The V end lost 4 bases, the J end lost 2 bases, and 8 bases lay between the germline ends. Per the germline V gene, CDR1 is LNHDA and CDR2 is SQIVND (reference sequence). CDR3 residues: CASSKGQNYGYTF. The CDR3 DNA is TGTGCCAGTAGTAAAGGACAGAACTATGGCTACACCTTC.

This chain joins TRBV9 and TRBJ1-5; a possible D gene is TRBD1 (6 bases). Trimming took off 5 bases at V and 6 bases at J, with 18 bases between the two ends. The CDR3 length is 15 residues. Germline CDR1 is SGDLS and CDR2 is YYNGEE. The CDR3 reads CASSAGTQPFQPQHF. The CDR3 DNA sequence: TGTGCCAGCAGTGCCGGGACACAGCCTTTTCAGCCCCAGCATTTT.

This chain uses TRBV6-5 with TRBJ1-6; D unresolved. Germline-derived CDR1 and CDR2 are MNHEY and SVGAGI. Trimming took off 6 bases at V and 5 bases at J, with 2 bases between the two ends. The CDR3 extends over 11 amino acids. CDR3 in DNA: TGTGCCAGCAGAGATAATTCACCCCTCCACTTT. Translation: CASRDNSPLHF.

The gene calls are TRBV6-5 and TRBJ1-6, with TRBD1 identical over 8 bases. Germline V gene data show CDR1 as MNHEY and CDR2 as SVGAGI. This CDR3 region has 13 residues. Unmatched junction bases numbered 3, after V lost 8 bases and J lost 6 bases. DNA for the CDR3: TGTGCCAGCCGGCAGGGGGCTAATTCACCCCTCCACTTT. Protein: CASRQGANSPLHF.

This chain uses TRBV6-1 with TRBJ1-2, with TRBD1 as a possible D gene (5 bases). V was trimmed by 7 bases and J by 8 bases, leaving 23 bases between them. Germline lookup yields CDR1 MNHNS and CDR2 SASEGT. The CDR3 extends over 15 amino acids. CDR3 bases: TGTGCCAGCAACACCCCAAAGGCGGGGGGATGGGGCTACACCTTC. It encodes CASNTPKAGGWGYTF.

The rearrangement uses TRBV29-1 and TRBJ2-7; unclear D gene. The CDR3 has 11 amino acids. Deletions cut 5 bases from V and 0 bases from J, with 5 bases between. Germline assignment: CDR1 SQVTM and CDR2 ANQGSEA. The CDR3 protein is CSVRSSYEQYF. The CDR3 coding sequence is TGCAGCGTTAGGAGCTCCTACGAGCAGTACTTC.

The chain employs TRBV7-2 and TRBJ2-7, with a tentative D call TRBD1 (5 bases). The CDR3 is 13 amino acids. The germline V and J ends were trimmed by 1 base and 5 bases, with 9 bases remaining between them. Germline V gene data show CDR1 as SGHTA and CDR2 as FQGNSA. CDR3 nucleotides: TGTGCCAGCAGCTTAGTGTGGGGCCACGAGCAGTACTTC. Translation gives CASSLVWGHEQYF.

J is TRBJ1-4 and V is TRBV4-3; D not certain. The germline V gene has CDR1 LGHNA and CDR2 YSLEER. With 0 bases removed from V and 3 bases from J, the gap between germline ends came to 11 bases. The CDR3 consists of 16 residues. The CDR3 protein is CASSQDLRMANEKLFF. The CDR3 DNA reads TGCGCCAGCAGCCAAGATCTGCGTATGGCTAATGAAAAACTGTTTTTT.

The CDR3 sequence is CASSLTQETQYF. DNA of the CDR3: TGTGCCAGCAGCTTAACCCAAGAGACCCAGTACTTC. V gene TRBV7-3 combines with J gene TRBJ2-5, with D uncertain. V lost 0 bases and J 1 base, leaving 0 bases between the germline ends. Germline V gives CDR1 SGHTA, CDR2 FQGTGA. This CDR3 has 12 amino acids. Full variable domain (remainder filled in from reference TRBV7-3 and TRBJ2-5): GAGVSQTPSNKVTEKGKYVELRCDPISGHTALYWYRQSLGQGPEFLIYFQGTGAADDSGLPNDRFFAVRPEGSVSTLKIQRTERGDSAVYLCASSLTQETQYFGPGTRLLVL.

CDR3: CASSYSRVYNQPQHF. CDR3 DNA sequence: TGTGCCAGCAGTTACTCGAGGGTCTACAATCAGCCCCAGCATTTT. The J gene is TRBJ1-5, the V gene TRBV6-6; D gene unclear. This CDR3 is 15 amino acids long. V was clipped by 0 bases and J by 3 bases, with 9 bases between them. From germline, CDR1 is MNHNY and CDR2 SVGAGI (reference sequence).

This sequence joins TRBV5-8 and TRBJ1-5; 9 nucleotides align to TRBD1. The CDR3 covers 14 residues. From germline, CDR1 is SGHTS and CDR2 YDEGEE. Trimming took 5 bases from V and 7 from J; bases not matched to a gene: 7. In DNA, the CDR3 is TGTGCCAGCAGTAGTTACAGGGGGCAACAGCCCCAGCATTTT. Amino acids: CASSSYRGQQPQHF. The full variable domain, with the rest looked up from reference TRBV5-8 and TRBJ1-5, is EAGVTQSPTHLIKTRGQQATLRCSPISGHTSVYWYQQALGLGLQFLLWYDEGEERNRGNFPPRFSGRQFPNYSSELNVNALELEDSALYLCASSSYRGQQPQHFGDGTRLSIL.

The chain carries TRBV20-1 and TRBJ2-7; D remains ambiguous. This CDR3 contains 10 residues. Germline V gives CDR1 DFQATT, CDR2 SNEGSKA (reference sequence). V was shortened by 5 bases and J by 4 bases, with 6 bases between the two germline ends. CDR3: CSALKYEQYF. Here the CDR3 DNA reads TGCAGTGCTCTAAAATACGAGCAGTACTTC.

The chain combines TRBV7-9 with TRBJ2-1, with 10 bases matching TRBD2. The germline CDR1 and CDR2 sequences are SEHNR and FQNEAQ (reference sequence). The CDR3 length is 18 residues. The trim removed 11 bases at V and 2 bases at J, leaving 18 bases unmatched. The CDR3 spells CALRGTAVTSGAYNEQFF. In nucleotides, the CDR3 is TGTGCCCTGAGGGGGACAGCAGTTACTAGCGGGGCCTACAATGAGCAGTTCTTC.

Regarding this clone: Within the sample, other DNA sequences also encode this same CDR3. The V call is TRBV7-9, the J call TRBJ1-2; D is possibly TRBD1 (5 bases). From germline, CDR1 is SEHNR and CDR2 FQNEAQ (reference sequence). V lost 1 base and J lost 8, with 11 bases in between. The CDR3 loop spans 13 amino acids. The CDR3 here is CASSLVEGRGYTF. The CDR3 DNA reads TGTGCCAGCAGCTTAGTGGAGGGGAGGGGCTACACCTTC.

This clone turned up a few times. The rearrangement uses TRBV10-1 and TRBJ2-1; possible D gene TRBD2, 6 bases. The CDR3 has 16 amino acids. Trimming took 0 bases from V and 2 from J, leaving 11 bases between them. Germline V lookup: CDR1 WNHNN, CDR2 SYGVQD (reference sequence). The CDR3 DNA follows: TGCGCCAGCAGTGAGTCTTTGGGACTTGCCTACAATGAGCAGTTCTTC. Amino acid sequence: CASSESLGLAYNEQFF.

The chain links TRBV28 to TRBJ2-7; D gene ambiguous. The CDR3 length is 15 residues. Per the germline V gene, CDR1 is MDHEN and CDR2 is SYDVKM. The ends were cut back, 2 bases at V and 4 bases at J, with 15 bases in the middle. The DNA of the CDR3 is TGTGCCAGCAGTTTAGGCGGCACCCAGGATTACGAGCAGTACTTC. It is translated as CASSLGGTQDYEQYF.

Comment on this clone: At one end, the junction sequence differs from germline, possibly due to a read error. V and J are TRBV19 and TRBJ2-2; possible D gene TRBD2, 5 bases. CDR3 length: 16 amino acids. Looked up from germline, CDR1 is LNHDA and CDR2 is SQIVND (reference sequence). The CDR3 sequence: CASTLSFGGVTGKLFF. The DNA of the CDR3 is TGTGCCAGTACCCTATCCTTTGGCGGAGTTACCGGGAAGCTGTTTTTT.

Here the CDR3 DNA reads TGTGCCAGTAGTAGAAGGGACCGGCACTACAATGAGCAGTTCTTC. This encodes CASSRRDRHYNEQFF. The chain recombines TRBV19 with TRBJ2-1; D might be TRBD1 or TRBD2, each matching 5 bases. The CDR3 has 15 residues. Germline V gene sequence: CDR1 LNHDA, CDR2 SQIVND (reference sequence). V lost 4 bases and J 3 bases, leaving 13 bases between the germline ends. Variable domain in full (rest from reference TRBV19 and TRBJ2-1): DGGITQSPKYLFRKEGQNVTLSCEQNLNHDAMYWYRQDPGQGLRLIYYSQIVNDFQKGDIAEGYSVSREKKESFPLTVTSAQKNPTAFYLCASSRRDRHYNEQFFGPGTRLTVL.

This clone was observed a few times. The chain recombines TRBV30 with TRBJ1-2; D not certain. The CDR3 has 12 amino acids. The germline V and J ends were trimmed by 2 bases and 5 bases, with 9 bases remaining between them. CDR1 GTSNPN and CDR2 SVGIG come from the germline V gene (reference sequence). In nucleotides, the CDR3 is TGTGCCTGGAGTCGAGGGAGTTATGGCTACACCTTC. Translated: CAWSRGSYGYTF.

The rearrangement links TRBV6-5 to TRBJ2-2; D possibly uses TRBD1 or TRBD2 (5 bases each). Germline V gives CDR1 MNHEY, CDR2 SVGAGI. The V and J ends lost 7 bases and 5 bases respectively, with 14 bases between them. The CDR3 has 14 amino acids. CDR3 region: CASTTGTNTGELFF. The DNA for the CDR3 is TGTGCCAGCACTACCGGGACCAATACCGGGGAGCTGTTTTTT.

This rearrangement joins TRBV4-1 to TRBJ2-1; 7 bases match TRBD2. V lost 0 bases, J lost 6 bases, and 2 bases stayed unmatched. The CDR3 totals 14 residues. The germline gives CDR1 MGHRA, CDR2 YSYEKL. In DNA form, the CDR3 reads TGCGCCAGCAGCCAAGATCCGGGGGGCAATGAGCAGTTCTTC. It codes for CASSQDPGGNEQFF.

This clone was seen once. This rearrangement joins TRBV5-1 to TRBJ2-7; 7 bases agree with TRBD1. The CDR3 covers 13 residues. V gave up 4 bases and J gave up 4 bases; unmatched junction bases: 5. CDR1 SGHRS and CDR2 YFSETQ come from the germline V gene. CDR3 sequence: CASSLGTEYEQYF. The CDR3 DNA is TGCGCCAGCAGCCTCGGGACAGAGTACGAGCAGTACTTC.

The V and J genes are TRBV5-1 and TRBJ1-1, with D perhaps TRBD1 (5 bases). The CDR3 totals 17 residues. V dropped 4 bases and J dropped 3 bases, with 22 bases sitting between them. Germline V lookup: CDR1 SGHRS, CDR2 YFSETQ. In DNA, the CDR3 is TGCGCCAGCAGCCTCGGGACTTCCCCCGGGTTGGACACTGAAGCTTTCTTT. Protein sequence: CASSLGTSPGLDTEAFF.

The rearrangement links TRBV19 to TRBJ2-7, with 9 bases that match TRBD1. J gave up 2 bases and V 4 bases, and 3 bases lay outside the gene matches. The CDR3 has 14 residues. Germline CDR1 is LNHDA and CDR2 is SQIVND (reference sequence). CDR3 DNA sequence: TGTGCCAGTAGTACCGACAGGGGGGCCTACGAGCAGTACTTC. As protein: CASSTDRGAYEQYF.

As regards this clone: Its ends do not fully match the called genes, so a read error is possible. This chain uses TRBV10-3 with TRBJ2-1, with TRBD2 matching over 14 bases. Germline V gene lookup returns CDR1 ENHRY and CDR2 SYGVKD. The CDR3 extends over 19 amino acids. For the CDR3, the DNA is TGTGCCATCAGCCCGAGTCCGGGACTAGCGGGAGACTCCAACAATGAGCAGTTCTTC. Encoded protein: CAISPSPGLAGDSNNEQFF.

This clone occurred once. The chain employs TRBV5-6 and TRBJ2-7, with 13 bases matching TRBD2. V trimming: 4 bases; J trimming: 2 bases; junction bases outside the gene matches: 12. The CDR3 sequence is 18 residues long. Germline V gene lookup returns CDR1 SGHDT and CDR2 YYEEEE. The CDR3 region has the DNA TGTGCCAGCAGCCCCACCGGGACTAGCGGGATACTGGCCTACGAGCAGTACTTC. Its protein is CASSPTGTSGILAYEQYF.

This clone has more than one count but fewer than ten. This rearrangement joins TRBV6-5 to TRBJ2-7, with D perhaps matching TRBD2 (6 bases). The CDR3 length is 15 residues. Germline lookup yields CDR1 MNHEY and CDR2 SVGAGI. The V end was cut by 2 bases, the J end by 5 bases, with 16 bases between. CDR3 protein: CASSYGNYIADEQYF. For the CDR3, the DNA is TGTGCCAGCAGTTACGGTAACTATATAGCGGACGAGCAGTACTTC.